This T cell receptor (beta chain) emerged from a study of early T cells in non-severe SARS-CoV-2 infection. At the level of the study: Unpaired chains resulted from sequencing bulk RNA of unsorted whole blood.

This CDR3 has 14 residues. Trimming cost V 7 bases and J 3 bases, with 16 bases left between them. The V gene's germline CDR1 is SEHNR and CDR2 FQNEAQ (reference sequence). Study observations and caveats: Anti-spike CD8 responses were favored by VDJdb matching, which missed private and CD4 specificities.

Individual cDNA molecules were tagged with unique molecular identifiers. TCRdb reprocessed the 5' RACE reads with MiXCR, giving one entry per CDR3 protein. The sample carries about 110,000 distinct CDR3 sequences, over 9.5% recorded once. Worth noting for this clonotype: Its target is unknown.

Here the sequenced sample was whole blood, taken at baseline. The chain is built from TRBV7-9 and TRBJ2-7; D perhaps matches TRBD2 (6 bases). The clonotype was recovered from an adult who was a healthcare worker with PCR-confirmed SARS-CoV-2 infection or an uninfected control (not recorded which). The DNA of the CDR3 is TGTGCCAGCACCGCGACGGGGGTCAACTACGAGCAGTACTTC. Amino acids: CASTATGVNYEQYF. The variable domain in full, completed from reference TRBV7-9 and TRBJ2-7, reads DTGVSQNPRHKITKRGQNVTFRCDPISEHNRLYWYRQTLGQGPEFLTYFQNEAQLEKSRLLSDRFSAERPKGSFSTLEIQRTEQGDSAMYLCASTATGVNYEQYFGPGTRLTVT.